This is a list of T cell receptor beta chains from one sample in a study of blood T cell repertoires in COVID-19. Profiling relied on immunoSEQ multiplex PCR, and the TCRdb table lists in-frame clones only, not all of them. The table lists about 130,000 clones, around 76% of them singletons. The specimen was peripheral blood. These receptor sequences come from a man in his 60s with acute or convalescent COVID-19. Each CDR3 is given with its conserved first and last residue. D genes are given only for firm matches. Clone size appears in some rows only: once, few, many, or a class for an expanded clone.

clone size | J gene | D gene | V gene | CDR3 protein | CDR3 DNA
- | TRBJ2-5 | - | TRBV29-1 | CSALRGYQETQYF | TGCAGCGCCCTGAGGGGGTACCAAGAGACCCAGTACTTC
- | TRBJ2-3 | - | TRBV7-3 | CASSLIGGDTQYF | TGTGCCAGCAGCTTAATTGGGGGGGATACGCAGTATTTT
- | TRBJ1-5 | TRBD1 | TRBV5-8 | CASSQNRGWGNQPQHF | TGTGCCAGCAGCCAGAACAGGGGCTGGGGGAATCAGCCCCAGCATTTT
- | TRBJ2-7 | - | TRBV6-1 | CASSDRGSSNEQYF | TGTGCCAGCAGTGACAGGGGCTCCTCCAACGAGCAGTACTTC
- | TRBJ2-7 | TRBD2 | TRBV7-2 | CASSLTGTSGVSYEQYF | TGTGCCAGCAGCTTAACCGGGACTAGCGGGGTCTCCTACGAGCAGTACTTC
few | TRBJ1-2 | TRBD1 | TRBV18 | CASSEDRGWNYGYTF | TGTGCCAGCTCGGAGGACAGGGGATGGAACTATGGCTACACCTTC
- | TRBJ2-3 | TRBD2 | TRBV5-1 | CASSPRLASSTDTQYF | TGCGCCAGCAGCCCGCGACTAGCCTCTAGCACAGATACGCAGTATTTT
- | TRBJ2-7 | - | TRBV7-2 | CASSSQGGEQYF | TGTGCCAGCAGCTCACAAGGAGGAGAGCAGTACTTC
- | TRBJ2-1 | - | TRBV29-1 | CSVVQIAKYYNEQFF | TGCAGCGTTGTACAGATTGCGAAATACTACAATGAGCAGTTCTTC
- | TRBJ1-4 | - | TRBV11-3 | CASSQNTGQTEKLFF | TGTGCCAGCAGCCAAAACACAGGGCAGACTGAAAAACTGTTTTTT
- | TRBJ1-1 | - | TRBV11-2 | CASSLAQGVTEAFF | TGTGCCAGCAGCTTAGCACAGGGCGTCACTGAAGCTTTCTTT
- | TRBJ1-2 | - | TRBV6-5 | CASSYEQNYGYTF | TGTGCCAGCAGTTACGAACAGAACTATGGCTACACCTTC
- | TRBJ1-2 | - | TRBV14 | CASSQDPGYGYTF | TGTGCCAGCAGCCAAGACCCGGGCTATGGCTACACCTTC
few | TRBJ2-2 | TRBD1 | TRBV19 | CASTLTGDTGELFF | TGTGCCAGTACCTTGACAGGGGACACCGGGGAGCTGTTTTTT
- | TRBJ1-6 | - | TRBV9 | CASSGGVGINSPLHF | TGTGCCAGCTCGGGCGGGGTCGGAATTAATTCACCCCTCCACTTT
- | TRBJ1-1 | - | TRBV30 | CAWSADGEAFF | TGTGCCTGGAGTGCAGACGGAGAGGCTTTCTTT
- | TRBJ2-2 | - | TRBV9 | CASSPAPGGGANTGELFF | TGTGCCAGCAGCCCCGCCCCAGGTGGGGGCGCGAACACCGGGGAGCTGTTTTTT
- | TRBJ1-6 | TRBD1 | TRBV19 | CASSAGGYYNSPLHF | TGTGCCAGTAGTGCAGGGGGATATTATAATTCACCCCTCCACTTT
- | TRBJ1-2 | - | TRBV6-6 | CASSYSMQGGGHTF | TGTGCCAGCAGTTACTCGATGCAGGGAGGAGGCCACACCTTC
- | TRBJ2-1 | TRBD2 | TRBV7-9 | CASSPLGREGHEQFF | TGTGCCAGCAGCCCCCTGGGGCGGGAGGGCCATGAGCAGTTCTTC
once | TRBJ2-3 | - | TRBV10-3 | CAVSGDTDTQYF | TGTGCCGTATCGGGAGACACAGATACGCAGTATTTT
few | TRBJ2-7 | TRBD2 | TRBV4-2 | CASSQETSGDYYEQYF | TGTGCCAGCAGCCAAGAGACTAGCGGTGATTACTACGAGCAGTACTTC
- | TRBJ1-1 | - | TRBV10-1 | CASSAAGNTEAFF | TGCGCCAGCAGTGCCGCGGGGAACACTGAAGCTTTCTTT
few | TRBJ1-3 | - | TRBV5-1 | CASSLSSGSSGNTIYF | TGCGCCAGCAGCCTGAGCTCCGGGTCCAGTGGAAACACCATATATTTT
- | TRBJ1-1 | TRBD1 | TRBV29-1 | CSGRQGNTEAFF | TGCAGCGGGAGACAGGGGAACACTGAAGCTTTCTTT
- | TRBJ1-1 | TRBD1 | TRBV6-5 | CASISGQKNTEAFF | TGTGCCAGCATATCGGGACAGAAGAACACTGAAGCTTTCTTT
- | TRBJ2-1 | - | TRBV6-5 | CASSTSRGNEQFF | TGTGCCAGCAGCACCTCTAGGGGCAATGAGCAGTTCTTC
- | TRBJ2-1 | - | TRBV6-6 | CASRKASSYNEQFF | TGTGCCAGCAGAAAAGCGAGCTCCTACAATGAGCAGTTCTTC
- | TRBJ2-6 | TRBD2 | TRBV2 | CASQPPGLAVSGANVLTF | TGTGCCAGCCAACCGCCGGGACTAGCGGTCTCTGGGGCCAACGTCCTGACTTTC
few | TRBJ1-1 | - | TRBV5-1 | CASSLTGSEAFF | TGCGCCAGCAGCTTGACAGGGTCTGAAGCTTTCTTT
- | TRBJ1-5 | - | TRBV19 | CASSRTLNGDQPQHF | TGTGCCAGTAGCAGGACACTAAACGGCGATCAGCCCCAGCATTTT
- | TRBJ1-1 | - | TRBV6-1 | CASSDQGKGTEAFF | TGTGCCAGCAGTGATCAGGGTAAGGGCACTGAAGCTTTCTTT
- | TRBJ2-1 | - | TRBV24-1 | CATSDWGGPYNEQFF | TGTGCCACCAGTGATTGGGGGGGCCCCTACAATGAGCAGTTCTTC
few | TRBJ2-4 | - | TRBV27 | CASSPTGTKNIQYF | TGTGCCAGCAGTCCAACAGGCACCAAAAACATTCAGTACTTC
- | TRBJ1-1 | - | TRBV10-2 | CASSALGQPNTEAFF | TGCGCCAGCAGCGCCCTCGGACAGCCAAACACTGAAGCTTTCTTT
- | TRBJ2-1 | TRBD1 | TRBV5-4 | CASSLKQGDEQFF | TGTGCCAGCAGCTTAAAACAGGGGGATGAGCAGTTCTTC
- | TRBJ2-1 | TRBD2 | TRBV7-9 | CASRIALAGVNEQFF | TGTGCCAGCAGGATAGCACTAGCGGGAGTAAATGAGCAGTTCTTC
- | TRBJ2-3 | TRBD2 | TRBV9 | CASSVSGGTTDTQYF | TGTGCCAGCAGCGTTTCGGGAGGGACCACAGATACGCAGTATTTT
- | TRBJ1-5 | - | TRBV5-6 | CASSLLGGSDQPQHF | TGTGCCAGCAGCTTGCTAGGCGGAAGCGATCAGCCCCAGCATTTT
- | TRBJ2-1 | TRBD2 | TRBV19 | CASSKDLSGTRHNEQFF | TGTGCCAGTAGTAAAGACCTTAGCGGGACACGACACAATGAGCAGTTCTTC
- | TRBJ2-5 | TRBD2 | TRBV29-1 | CSVYSRGLAGQETQYF | TGCAGCGTTTATTCGCGAGGACTAGCGGGCCAAGAGACCCAGTACTTC
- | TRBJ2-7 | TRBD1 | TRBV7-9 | CASSFGQGPYEQYF | TGTGCCAGCAGCTTCGGACAGGGCCCCTACGAGCAGTACTTC
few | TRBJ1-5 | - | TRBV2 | CASSDPGGGQNQPQHF | TGTGCCAGCAGTGACCCCGGCGGGGGCCAGAATCAGCCCCAGCATTTT
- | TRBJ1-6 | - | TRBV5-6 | CASSLAPVNSPLHF | TGTGCCAGCAGCTTGGCCCCAGTTAATTCACCCCTCCACTTT
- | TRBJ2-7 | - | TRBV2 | CASRGGFYEQYF | TGTGCCAGCAGAGGGGGATTCTACGAGCAGTACTTC
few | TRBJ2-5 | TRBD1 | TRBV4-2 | CASSQGDRDGETQYF | TGTGCCAGCAGCCAAGGGGACAGGGACGGGGAGACCCAGTACTTC
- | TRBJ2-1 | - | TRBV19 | CASRSPGQSSDEQFF | TGTGCCAGTAGATCACCGGGACAATCAAGCGATGAGCAGTTCTTC
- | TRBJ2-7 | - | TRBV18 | CASSRTGNPYEQYF | TGTGCCAGCTCACGTACAGGGAACCCCTACGAGCAGTACTTC
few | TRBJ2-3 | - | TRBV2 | CASATDTQYF | TGTGCCAGCGCGACAGATACGCAGTATTTT
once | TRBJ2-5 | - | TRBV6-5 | CASSYRLKETQYF | TGTGCCAGCAGTTACAGACTCAAGGAGACCCAGTACTTC
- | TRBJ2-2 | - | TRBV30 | CAWSVLGRSNTGELFF | TGTGCCTGGAGTGTACTGGGCAGATCCAACACCGGGGAGCTGTTTTTT
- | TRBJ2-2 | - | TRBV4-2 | CASSEQVQLSGGELFF | TGTGCCAGCAGCGAACAGGTTCAACTATCTGGCGGGGAGCTGTTTTTT
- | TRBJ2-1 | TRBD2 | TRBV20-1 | CSASAQLAGTLNEQFF | TGCAGTGCTAGTGCTCAACTAGCGGGTACCCTCAATGAGCAGTTCTTC
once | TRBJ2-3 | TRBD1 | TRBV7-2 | CASSLRRGQGEADTQYF | TGTGCCAGCAGCTTACGGCGGGGACAGGGAGAGGCAGATACGCAGTATTTT
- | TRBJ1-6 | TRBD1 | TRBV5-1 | CASRQGDSPLHF | TGCGCCAGCAGACAGGGGGATTCACCCCTCCACTTT